The present TCR beta chain was sequenced within a study of cytomegalovirus exposure and HLA in healthy donors. Overall study: As an earlier analysis found, about 179 million T cells yielded some 120 million unique TCR beta sequences.

General study results and limits: Analysis was performed later, and it showed HLA-associated TCR beta chains to be more clonally expanded than equally common others.

Primers: 60 Vbeta forward and 13 Jbeta reverse. Original processing methods: In a later analysis, roughly 86 million unique TCR beta chains included roughly 11 million shared by two or more donors. TCRdb keeps only in-frame clones here, not all; method: immunoSEQ multiplex PCR. V and J calls and clone size are copied from that table; D and trimming were computed from the DNA. The table lists about 300,000 clones, just over 85% of them singletons. For this clone: What it binds is not known.

CDR3 length equals 15 residues. Germline loops: CDR1 MNHNS, CDR2 SASEGT. Trimming cost V 0 bases and J 6 bases; bases outside gene matches: 8. The source material was PBMCs. This receptor was obtained from a man aged 35 to 55 in good health and CMV-seropositive. The chain carries TRBV6-1 and TRBJ2-7; TRBD2 aligns across 7 bases. The CDR3 spells CASSEALRGRGEQYF. DNA of the CDR3: TGTGCCAGCAGTGAAGCGCTAAGAGGGAGGGGCGAGCAGTACTTC.